This note documents a single T cell receptor beta chain sequence. The antigen remains unidentified. The sample's time point: persistent/refractory GD, antithyroid drugs over 5 years with positive TRAb. The TCR library was prepared using RNA isolated from PBMCs. Patient provenance is recorded as an endocrinology department in Xi'an, China. Trimming took 7 bases from V and 4 from J; bases not matched to a gene: 1. Germline V lookup: CDR1 DFQATT, CDR2 SNEGSKA (reference sequence). The CDR3 is 12 amino acids. The data derive from a study of regulatory T cells in long-lasting Graves disease. Study-wide results and limits: Among persistent patients, a larger number of public clonotypes were shared (about 2,700) than among newly diagnosed patients (about 1,000). Persistent cases favored TRBV28, TRBJ1-2 and TRBJ2-5.

Investigators prepared the TCR beta libraries by applying iRepertoire HTBI primers and Arm-PCR of CDR3 regions. MiXCR, run by TCRdb on the multiplex PCR reads, gives a single entry per CDR3 protein. The sample lists 450,000 or so distinct CDR3 sequences, 22% occurring once. The TCR comes from a female donor with Graves disease. The material sequenced was peripheral blood mononuclear cells (PBMCs), taken when the disease was refractory, from a patient treated with antithyroid drugs. The chain uses TRBV20-1 and TRBJ2-1; 10 bases agree with TRBD1. The CDR3 DNA reads as TGCAGTGGACAGGGGGCGTACAATGAGCAGTTCTTC. Translation: CSGQGAYNEQFF.